A selection of T cell receptor beta chains follows, all from one sample in a study of T cell responses to AZD1222 COVID-19 vaccine. Assay used: immunoSEQ multiplex PCR; TCRdb lists only in-frame clones, some missing. The sample records approximately 70,000 clones, around 86% being singletons. The sample here was peripheral blood, taken on day 0 of AZD1222 vaccination. The receptors were sampled from an adult in good health. CDR3s leave out the opening cysteine and the closing phenylalanine or tryptophan.

TRBV6-1	TRBJ2-3	ASSAGLGGGTDTQY
TRBV6-1	TRBJ1-5	ASSEPAKVYSNQPQH
TRBV24-1	TRBJ1-2	ATMGPVGSYT
TRBV9	TRBJ1-1	ASSFGAENTEAF
TRBV3-1/TRBV3-2	TRBJ2-3	ASSQVALAGGDDTQY
TRBV7-3	TRBJ2-1	ASSLNAPSASYNEQF
TRBV6-2/TRBV6-3	TRBJ2-5	ASSYPRQEKY
TRBV5-1	TRBJ1-3	ASSLATSSGNTIY
TRBV10-2	TRBJ1-1	ASSSEKGAANTEAF
TRBV6-5	TRBJ1-1	ASSNRVSTEAF
TRBV30	TRBJ1-6	AWSVLGGPPLH
TRBV4-1	TRBJ2-3	ASSQGSTDTQY
TRBV28	TRBJ1-2	ASSSAPDPTPYGYT
TRBV7-9	TRBJ2-1	ASSNLAGGPGEQF
TRBV5-5	TRBJ2-6	ASSLWGSGANVLT
TRBV30	TRBJ1-2	AWSVGTLNYGYT
TRBV5-1	TRBJ1-5	ASSLGPGDQPQH
TRBV10-3	TRBJ2-2	AISTMGPTNTGELF
TRBV2	TRBJ1-1	ASHRGSEAF
TRBV28	TRBJ1-2	ASRDAGVKDGYT
TRBV30	TRBJ1-6	AWSEDQNSPLH
TRBV3-1/TRBV3-2	TRBJ2-3	ASSQRNLGDTQY
TRBV3-1/TRBV3-2	TRBJ1-5	ASSQGQNQPQH
TRBV7-6	TRBJ1-3	ASSLAGGSGNTIY
TRBV6-6	TRBJ1-1	ASSQAGGAAF
TRBV12-3/TRBV12-4	TRBJ2-1	ASSPRSNEQF
TRBV4-3	TRBJ1-1	ASSRAGFNTEAF
TRBV30	TRBJ2-7	AWGWRGLHEQY
TRBV29-1	TRBJ1-2	SVQTVPNYGYT
TRBV12-3/TRBV12-4	TRBJ1-1	ASSLTGDMRAF
TRBV12-5	TRBJ1-2	ASAPGTNYGYT
TRBV7-2	TRBJ2-2	ASSLERIEGPRELF
TRBV30	TRBJ1-6	AWSVRGRSKGSPLH
TRBV28	TRBJ1-6	ASSLPYTNSPLH
TRBV4-2	TRBJ1-1	ASSHPTGMGTEAF
TRBV28	TRBJ2-6	ASSLWGVGANVLT
TRBV14	TRBJ1-2	ASSQGTSVGQLYGYT
TRBV7-8	TRBJ1-2	ASSQQGGNYGYT
TRBV7-6	TRBJ2-1	ASSFEGEVSSYNEQF
TRBV6-2/TRBV6-3	TRBJ2-7	ASSLRQGSYEQY
TRBV5-6	TRBJ2-5	ASSWGPQETQY